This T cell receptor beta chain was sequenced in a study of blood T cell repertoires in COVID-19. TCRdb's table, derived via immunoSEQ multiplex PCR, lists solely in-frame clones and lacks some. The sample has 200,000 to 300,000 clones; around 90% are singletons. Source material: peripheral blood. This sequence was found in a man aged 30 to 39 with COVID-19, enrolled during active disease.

This CDR3 is CASSPKAGGDFTDTQYF. The CDR3 DNA follows: TGTGCCAGCAGCCCGAAAGCGGGGGGCGATTTCACAGATACGCAGTATTTT. V gene TRBV4-2 combines with J gene TRBJ2-3, with 9 bases identical to TRBD2. This CDR3 region has 17 residues. Germline lookup yields CDR1 LGHNA and CDR2 YNFKEQ. Trimming cost V 4 bases and J 2 bases; bases outside gene matches: 10.